This TCR beta chain was sequenced for a study of spatial heterogeneity in lung cancer. For the study at large: Across the raw uncorrected reads, a unique TCR and UMI combination was observed, on average, more than ten times.

Using its own MiXCR run on the 5' RACE reads, TCRdb lists one record per CDR3 protein. The profile shows 50,000 to 60,000 distinct CDR3 sequences, around 7.7% of them singletons. The sample's time point: blood at routine non-recurrence follow-up after resection. Sequencing covered unsorted whole RNA taken from tumor, nontumor lung or frozen PBMC. This CDR3 spans 14 amino acids. J lost 0 bases, V lost 8 bases, and 2 bases had no gene match. Germline CDR1 is KGHDR and CDR2 is SFDVKD. This clonotype appeared many times. The clonotype comes from a female donor with early-stage non-small cell lung cancer. The genes are TRBV24-1 and TRBJ2-2; 7 bases match TRBD1. Sequenced material: PBMCs, taken at follow-up. The CDR3 reads CATTDRSNTGELFF. The CDR3 nucleotides read TGTGCCACCACGGACAGGTCGAACACCGGGGAGCTGTTTTTT.